This T cell receptor (beta chain) was documented in a study of T cell responses to AZD1222 COVID-19 vaccine. Study results and limitations: Dominant CD4 TCR responses targeted spike regions 160-218 and 743-854. Nearly half of spike-specific TCRs reportedly target variant regions that are unmutated in the B.1.351 and B.1.1.7 variants. Repertoires were collected only later (after the peak T cell response had occurred).

Details on this clone: Its cognate antigen is unknown.

Sequencing was performed with immunoSEQ multiplex PCR; in TCRdb, only in-frame clones are kept and a portion is missing. The profile shows under 150,000 clones, about 90% of them singletons. The germline V gene has CDR1 SNHLY and CDR2 FYNNEI. The CDR3 sequence is 13 residues long. V shed 3 bases and J 5 bases; nucleotides not matched to a gene: 3. Sample: peripheral blood, taken on day 0 of MenACWY control vaccination. The V call is TRBV2, the J call TRBJ2-7, with 8 bases fitting TRBD2. The origin of this receptor is an adult in good health. CDR3 region: CASSEVSGNEQYF. The CDR3 DNA is TGTGCCAGCAGTGAGGTTAGCGGGAACGAGCAGTACTTC.